Sequencing of this TCR beta chain was carried out in a study of shared clonotypes between healthy human individuals. Study-wide results and limits: Even with large depth, rarefaction showed that sorted-subset sequencing was incomplete.

This CDR3 spans 14 amino acids. Germline assignment: CDR1 SGHNT and CDR2 YENEEA. The trim removed 4 bases at V and 4 bases at J, leaving 5 bases unmatched. Remarks on this clone: Its antigen is not identified.

Genomic DNA of each subset was evenly split across several immunoSEQ plates. The input for sorted-subset replicate PCRs was about 210 ng DNA, tens of thousands of T cell genomes. The protocol was immunoSEQ multiplex PCR, while the TCRdb copy is restricted to in-frame clones and leaves out a portion. The sample has 500,000 or so clones; about 96% are singletons. The chain uses TRBV11-3 and TRBJ2-5; TRBD1 agrees at 8 bases. The sequencing sample was made of naive CD4+ T cells sorted from blood. Subset in this sample: CD45RA+ positively selected. The sequence was collected from a woman aged 25 to 39 in good health. The CDR3 protein is CASSSSTGVETQYF. CDR3 coding DNA: TGTGCCAGCAGCTCTTCGACAGGGGTAGAGACCCAGTACTTC.